The clone carrying this TCR beta chain was seen only once. Its antigen is unknown. The data belong to a study of T cell responses to AZD1222 COVID-19 vaccine. With 0 bases clipped from V and 4 bases from J, the junction kept 12 bases outside the gene matches. Germline V gene data show CDR1 as SGDLS and CDR2 as YYNGEE. This CDR3 is 17 amino acids long. Generated by immunoSEQ multiplex PCR, the TCRdb table keeps only in-frame clones and is missing some. Altogether 90,000 to 150,000 clones are present, roughly 87% being singletons, with the ten largest covering under 3%. The study's findings and limits: Repertoires in all cases were sampled only once the peak T cell response had passed.

Sequences were derived from peripheral blood, sampled 28 days after the second AZD1222 dose. The clonotype was recovered from an adult who received the AZD1222 COVID-19 vaccine. The chain employs TRBV9 and TRBJ1-1; 7 positions match TRBD1. CDR3 sequence: CASSVGGEGATGTEAFF. CDR3 nucleotides: TGTGCCAGCAGCGTAGGGGGTGAGGGGGCTACCGGCACTGAAGCTTTCTTT.